Shown below are 19 T cell receptor beta chains from a single sample sequenced in a study of blood T cell repertoires in COVID-19. Profiling relied on immunoSEQ multiplex PCR, and the TCRdb table lists in-frame clones only, not all of them. The table has around 130,000 clones, 84% seen once. Sample: PBMCs or T cells enriched from blood (not recorded which). These receptors all come from a woman under 40 who had recovered from COVID-19.

This sequence joins TRBV5-1 and TRBJ2-7, with 8 bases fitting TRBD2. CDR1 and CDR2 from the germline V gene are SGHRS and YFSETQ. There are 14 residues in the CDR3. Trimming at V came to 3 bases and at J to 3 bases, leaving 5 bases not matched to a gene. CDR3 nucleotide sequence: TGCGCCAGCAGCTCCAGCGGGGGAAACTACGAGCAGTACTTC. Protein product: CASSSSGGNYEQYF. Supplemented by reference TRBV5-1 and TRBJ2-7, the full variable domain reads KAGVTQTPRYLIKTRGQQVTLSCSPISGHRSVSWYQQTPGQGLQFLFEYFSETQRNKGNFPGRFSGRQFSNSRSEMNVSTLELGDSALYLCASSSSGGNYEQYFGPGTRLTVT.

The gene calls are TRBV14 and TRBJ2-7; 8 nucleotides agree with TRBD1. V shed 5 bases, J shed 2 bases, and the junction held 5 bases outside the gene matches. CDR3 length: 14 amino acids. Germline V lookup: CDR1 SGHDN, CDR2 FVKESK. CDR3 amino acids: CASSRARGPYEQYF. As DNA, the CDR3 is TGTGCCAGCAGCAGGGCCAGGGGGCCCTACGAGCAGTACTTC.

The rearrangement links TRBV5-1 to TRBJ2-3; 7 bases fit TRBD1. The trim removed 5 bases at V and 0 bases at J, leaving 6 bases unmatched. This CDR3 is built from 15 residues. Germline V gene lookup returns CDR1 SGHRS and CDR2 YFSETQ. The CDR3 loop is CASRRQGYSTDTQYF. Written as DNA, the CDR3 is TGCGCCAGCAGGAGACAGGGTTATAGCACAGATACGCAGTATTTT.

The chain combines TRBV11-2 with TRBJ1-6, with a possible D match to TRBD1 (6 bases). Germline CDR1 is SGHAT and CDR2 is FQNNGV. This CDR3 contains 14 residues. V shed 6 bases and J shed 10 bases, with 16 bases lying between them. Here the CDR3 DNA reads TGTGCCAGCAGTCCGATGTCGGGGGGCTCACCCCTCCACTTT. Translation: CASSPMSGGSPLHF.

The chain links TRBV25-1 to TRBJ2-5, with D possibly being TRBD2 (6 bases). The CDR3 consists of 12 residues. Trimming removed 6 bases from V and 3 bases from J, with 8 bases in between. CDR1 is MGHDK, CDR2 SYGVNS, per germline. The CDR3 nucleotides read TGTGCCAGCAGGGGGGGAGAAGAGACCCAGTACTTC. Its translation is CASRGGEETQYF.

CDR3 amino acids: CASSLHRVRKLFF. The CDR3 nucleotides are TGTGCCAGCAGTCTCCACAGGGTTAGGAAACTGTTTTTT. This chain links TRBV28 with TRBJ1-4, with TRBD1 as a possible D gene (6 bases). CDR1 and CDR2 (germline): MDHEN, SYDVKM. There are 13 residues in the CDR3. Trimming pared 5 bases from V and 11 bases from J, leaving 15 bases between.

This chain connects TRBV3-1 (or the pseudogene TRBV3-2) to TRBJ2-7; 9 positions match TRBD2. The V segment lost 3 bases and the J segment 2 bases; nucleotides outside the gene matches: 2. The CDR3 covers 14 residues. CDR1 LGHDT and CDR2 YNNKEL come from the germline V gene (reference sequence). The DNA of the CDR3 is TGTGCCAGCAGCCAGGCTAGCGGGACCTACGAGCAGTACTTC. Translating it yields CASSQASGTYEQYF.

The genes are TRBV28 and TRBJ2-1; maybe TRBD2 (6 bases). V lost 6 bases, J lost 8 bases, and 17 bases lay in between. The CDR3 contains 14 residues. The germline V gene has CDR1 MDHEN and CDR2 SYDVKM. The CDR3 reads CASRLYVGSDEQFF. The CDR3 bases are TGTGCCAGCAGACTTTACGTCGGGAGCGATGAGCAGTTCTTC.

This chain uses TRBV28 with TRBJ1-1; 10 positions agree with TRBD1. V gave up 6 bases and J gave up 3 bases; unmatched junction bases: 7. The CDR3 has 15 amino acids. From germline, CDR1 is MDHEN and CDR2 SYDVKM. CDR3 region: CASRRDRGWDTEAFF. The DNA for the CDR3 is TGTGCCAGCAGGCGGGACAGGGGCTGGGACACTGAAGCTTTCTTT.

The rearrangement links TRBV28 to TRBJ2-1; the match to TRBD2 covers 10 bases. The germline gives CDR1 MDHEN, CDR2 SYDVKM. V lost 8 bases to trimming and J lost 8 bases; unmatched junction nucleotides: 9. This CDR3 spans 14 amino acids. The CDR3: CASVRLAGVHEQFF. Here the CDR3 DNA reads TGTGCCAGCGTGCGGCTAGCGGGAGTCCATGAGCAGTTCTTC.

In nucleotides, the CDR3 is TGTGCCAGCAGCCCGACAGGGAACTCCTACAATGAGCAGTTCTTC. It is translated as CASSPTGNSYNEQFF. V gene TRBV7-3 combines with J gene TRBJ2-1; 7 bases map to TRBD1. Germline V CDR1 and CDR2: SGHTA, FQGTGA. V gave up 5 bases and J gave up 0 bases; unmatched junction bases: 4. This CDR3 has 15 amino acids.

The chain recombines TRBV12-3 or TRBV12-4 with TRBJ2-7, with D perhaps TRBD2 (5 bases). The CDR3 sequence is 13 residues long. The V and J ends lost 4 bases and 3 bases respectively, with 10 bases between them. The CDR3 reads CASSYDGDYEQYF. In DNA, the CDR3 is TGTGCCAGCAGTTACGACGGGGACTACGAGCAGTACTTC.

The V and J genes are TRBV5-1 and TRBJ2-7; a possible D gene is TRBD1 (7 bases). Looked up from germline, CDR1 is SGHRS and CDR2 is YFSETQ. This CDR3 region has 14 residues. Trimming removed 4 bases at V and 6 bases at J, with 17 bases between. CDR3 coding DNA: TGCGCCAGCAGCCAACTACAGGGGAGGAGCGAGCAGTACTTC. Translation: CASSQLQGRSEQYF.

This clone was seen once. The rearrangement uses TRBV4-3 and TRBJ2-7, with a weak D call TRBD1 (6 bases). Germline values: CDR1 LGHNA, CDR2 YSLEER. V was shortened by 4 bases and J by 4 bases, with 17 bases between the two germline ends. This CDR3 is built from 15 residues. The CDR3 sequence is CASSPGSGAGYEQYF. The CDR3 DNA is TGCGCCAGCAGCCCAGGATCAGGGGCTGGGTACGAGCAGTACTTC.

This clone was picked up a small number of times. The V gene is TRBV2, the J gene TRBJ1-2; no clear D gene. V lost 4 bases and J 9 bases, leaving 12 bases between the germline ends. The CDR3 is 12 residues long. CDR1 is SNHLY, CDR2 FYNNEI, per germline. The CDR3 loop reads CASSVYLRRYTF. The CDR3 DNA sequence: TGTGCCAGCAGTGTTTATTTGAGGCGCTACACCTTC.

This chain joins TRBV10-3 and TRBJ1-1; no clear D. The V gene's germline CDR1 is ENHRY and CDR2 SYGVKD. The CDR3 extends over 13 amino acids. Trimming stripped 4 bases from V and 1 base from J, with 7 bases between. Written as DNA, the CDR3 is TGTGCCATCAGTGGTGCAGGGAACACTGAAGCTTTCTTT. Protein: CAISGAGNTEAFF.

V is TRBV30 and J is TRBJ2-3; unclear D gene. The CDR3 is 13 residues long. Trimming stripped 4 bases from V and 4 bases from J, with 12 bases between. Germline V gene lookup returns CDR1 GTSNPN and CDR2 SVGIG (reference sequence). CDR3 loop: CAWTSRRADTQYF. Written as DNA, the CDR3 is TGTGCCTGGACGTCTAGGCGCGCAGATACGCAGTATTTT.

Notes on this clone: The same CDR3 also results from other DNA sequences found in this sample. The chain recombines TRBV12-3 or TRBV12-4 with TRBJ2-5; D is perhaps TRBD2 (5 bases). Trimming left V 0 bases short and J 5 bases short, with 7 bases between. The CDR3 length is 13 residues. The CDR3 protein is CASSLAGVETQYF. The CDR3 DNA sequence: TGTGCCAGCAGTTTAGCCGGGGTCGAGACCCAGTACTTC.

V is TRBV7-9 and J is TRBJ1-1; D is ambiguous. CDR3 length: 12 residues. The germline gives CDR1 SEHNR, CDR2 FQNEAQ (reference sequence). V lost 5 bases and J lost 6, with 10 bases in between. The chain's CDR3 is CASSRSGPEAFF. CDR3 sequence (DNA): TGTGCCAGCAGCCGCAGCGGGCCTGAAGCTTTCTTT.